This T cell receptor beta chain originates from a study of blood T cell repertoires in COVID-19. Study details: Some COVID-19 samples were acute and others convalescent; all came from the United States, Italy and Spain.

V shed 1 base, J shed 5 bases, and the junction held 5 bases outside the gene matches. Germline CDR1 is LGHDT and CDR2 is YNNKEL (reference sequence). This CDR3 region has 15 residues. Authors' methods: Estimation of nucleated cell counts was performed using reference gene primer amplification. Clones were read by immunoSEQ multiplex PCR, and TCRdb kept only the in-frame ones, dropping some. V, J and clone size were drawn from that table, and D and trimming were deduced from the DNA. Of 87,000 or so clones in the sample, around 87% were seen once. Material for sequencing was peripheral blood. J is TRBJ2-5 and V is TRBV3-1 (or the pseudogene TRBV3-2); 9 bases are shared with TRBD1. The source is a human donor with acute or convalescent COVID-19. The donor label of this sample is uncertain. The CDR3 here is CASSQGGTGRETQYF. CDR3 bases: TGTGCCAGCAGCCAAGGGGGGACAGGGAGGGAGACCCAGTACTTC.